This TCR beta chain was captured in a study of cytomegalovirus exposure and HLA in healthy donors. About the study: In a later analysis, the 100 to 150 validation repertoires were reported to have used the same platform as the roughly 700 first-cohort repertoires. Study-level findings and limits: Despite most TCR sequences being rare, some public TCRs occurred in many donors. Around 160 TCR beta chains were listed as cytomegalovirus-associated.

The method was immunoSEQ multiplex PCR; TCRdb's version includes in-frame clones alone and lacks a portion of them. The sample lists roughly 73,000 clones; approximately 95% were seen once. The CDR3 runs 15 residues. Trimming left V 0 bases short and J 5 bases short, with 13 bases between. Germline V gene lookup returns CDR1 MNHEY and CDR2 SVGAGI. Concerning this clone itself: What it binds is unknown.

This chain uses TRBV6-5 with TRBJ1-1; no definite D call. The receptor's source is a man aged 18 to 29 in good health and CMV-seronegative. The sequenced sample consisted of PBMCs. The CDR3 sequence is CASSYSSRPGTEAFF. For the CDR3, the DNA is TGTGCCAGCAGTTACTCGTCTCGGCCCGGGACTGAAGCTTTCTTT.